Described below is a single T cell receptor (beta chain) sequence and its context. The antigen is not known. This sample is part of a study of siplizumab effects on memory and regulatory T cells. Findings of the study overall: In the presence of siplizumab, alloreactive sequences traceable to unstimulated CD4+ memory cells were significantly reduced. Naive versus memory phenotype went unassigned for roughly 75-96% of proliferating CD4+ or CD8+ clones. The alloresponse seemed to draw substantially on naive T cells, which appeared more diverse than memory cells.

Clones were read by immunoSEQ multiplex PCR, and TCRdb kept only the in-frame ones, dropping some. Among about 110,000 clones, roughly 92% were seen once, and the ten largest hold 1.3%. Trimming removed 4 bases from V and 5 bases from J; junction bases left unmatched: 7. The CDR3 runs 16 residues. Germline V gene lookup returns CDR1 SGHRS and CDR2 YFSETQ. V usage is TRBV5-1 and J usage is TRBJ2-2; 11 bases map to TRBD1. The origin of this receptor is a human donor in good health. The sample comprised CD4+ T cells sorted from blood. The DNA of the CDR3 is TGCGCCAGCAGCAGAGGACAGGGGGCGGGGACCGGGGAGCTGTTTTTT. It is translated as CASSRGQGAGTGELFF.